The 17 T cell receptor beta chains below come from one sample, sequenced in a study of T cell responses to AZD1222 COVID-19 vaccine. Clones were sequenced by immunoSEQ multiplex PCR, and TCRdb holds only the in-frame ones, with some missing. The data show 95,000 to 100,000 clones, 70% to 90% seen once. Sequenced material: peripheral blood, taken on day 0 of AZD1222 vaccination. The receptor set was obtained from an adult in good health.

The chain couples TRBV27 to TRBJ1-2, with TRBD1 as a possible D gene (5 bases). V lost 1 base and J 8 bases, leaving 23 bases between the germline ends. Per the germline V gene, CDR1 is MNHEY and CDR2 is SMNVEV (reference sequence). The CDR3 contains 17 residues. The CDR3 DNA reads as TGTGCCAGCAGTTTATTTGCGTCCGGGACGGGCGGGGTCGGCTACACCTTC. This sequence encodes CASSLFASGTGGVGYTF.

The V and J genes are TRBV7-9 and TRBJ2-3, with 8 positions matching TRBD1. The CDR3 covers 14 residues. Looked up from germline, CDR1 is SEHNR and CDR2 is FQNEAQ (reference sequence). The junction had 4 bases not matched to a gene; V was cut back by 5 bases and J by 3 bases. Here the CDR3 DNA reads TGTGCCAGCAGCCTGGGACAGGTAACAGATACGCAGTATTTT. Translating it yields CASSLGQVTDTQYF.

This sequence joins TRBV19 and TRBJ1-5; D is unclear. The CDR3 is 14 residues long. Germline CDR1 LNHDA, CDR2 SQIVND (reference sequence). Trimming shortened V by 1 base and J by 5 bases, and 9 bases separated the two germline ends. In DNA, the CDR3 is TGTGCCAGTAGTATAGCATTGGGGTATCAGCCCCAGCATTTT. It translates to CASSIALGYQPQHF.

V is TRBV9 and J is TRBJ1-3; D gene ambiguous. CDR3 length equals 13 residues. CDR1 is SGDLS, CDR2 YYNGEE, per germline. The germline V and J ends were trimmed by 1 base and 4 bases, with 6 bases remaining between them. The CDR3 protein is CASSVLQGNTIYF. CDR3 sequence (DNA): TGTGCCAGCAGCGTACTTCAGGGAAACACCATATATTTT.

The J gene is TRBJ1-2, the V gene TRBV19, with 7 nucleotides matching TRBD1. Unmatched junction bases numbered 14, after V lost 6 bases and J lost 4 bases. CDR1 and CDR2 (germline): LNHDA, SQIVND (reference sequence). The CDR3 spans 16 residues. The CDR3 region is CASRPGQPHLPYGYTF. The CDR3 region has the DNA TGTGCCAGTAGGCCGGGACAGCCACACCTCCCCTATGGCTACACCTTC.

CDR3 protein: CASSSGSHNEQFF. DNA for the CDR3: TGTGCCAGCAGCTCCGGATCCCACAATGAGCAGTTCTTC. The rearrangement links TRBV11-2 to TRBJ2-1; D is ambiguous. The germline V and J ends were trimmed by 4 bases and 5 bases, with 9 bases remaining between them. There are 13 residues in the CDR3. Germline CDR1 is SGHAT and CDR2 is FQNNGV.

The chain couples TRBV6-2 or TRBV6-3 to TRBJ2-1; 11 bases line up with TRBD2. The germline CDR1 and CDR2 sequences are MNHEY and SVGEGT. The CDR3 has 16 amino acids. V was pared by 0 bases and J by 8 bases, with 6 bases of the junction left unmatched. The DNA of the CDR3 is TGTGCCAGCAGTTACTCGTTTAGCGGGGGGGCTGATGAGCAGTTCTTC. It is translated as CASSYSFSGGADEQFF.

This clone was counted between two and nine times. This chain connects TRBV28 to TRBJ2-5, with D perhaps TRBD1 (5 bases). This CDR3 has 15 amino acids. Germline lookup yields CDR1 MDHEN and CDR2 SYDVKM. V lost 3 bases to trimming and J lost 1 base, with 12 bases between them. In DNA form, the CDR3 reads TGTGCCAGCAGTTTCCCCGACAGTTCCCAAGAGACCCAGTACTTC. Translated, it gives CASSFPDSSQETQYF.

This clone occurred a few times. The gene calls are TRBV4-3 and TRBJ2-7; perhaps TRBD2 as D (5 bases). The germline V and J ends were trimmed by 1 base and 1 base, with 11 bases remaining between them. CDR1 and CDR2 from the germline V gene are LGHNA and YSLEER. The length of the CDR3 is 15 residues. The CDR3 nucleotides are TGCGCCAGCAGCCAAGCCGAGGAGGCTTCCTACGAGCAGTACTTC. It codes for CASSQAEEASYEQYF.

A word on this clone: Other DNA sequences within the sample encode an identical CDR3. The chain is built from TRBV7-9 and TRBJ2-2, with D unclear. CDR1 is SEHNR and CDR2 is FQNEAQ in the germline V gene (reference sequence). The CDR3 loop spans 12 amino acids. The V end was cut by 3 bases, the J end by 4 bases, with 3 bases between. CDR3 residues: CASSLGTGELFF. CDR3 nucleotides: TGTGCCAGCAGCTTGGGCACCGGGGAGCTGTTTTTT.

The rearrangement uses TRBV29-1 and TRBJ2-3; D is ambiguous. Trimming left V 7 bases short and J 5 bases short, with 7 bases between. The CDR3 length is 10 residues. Per the germline V gene, CDR1 is SQVTM and CDR2 is ANQGSEA. CDR3 in DNA: TGCAGCGCTGGCGAAGATACGCAGTATTTT. Its translation is CSAGEDTQYF.

The CDR3 sequence is CASSYYGYSNQPQHF. In nucleotides, the CDR3 is TGTGCCAGCAGTTACTACGGCTATAGCAATCAGCCCCAGCATTTT. V is TRBV6-2 or TRBV6-3 and J is TRBJ1-5; no definite D call. V was pared by 1 base and J by 0 bases, with 7 bases between. Germline V lookup: CDR1 MNHEY, CDR2 SVGEGT. The CDR3 runs to 15 residues.

The gene calls are TRBV10-3 and TRBJ2-3; 11 positions match TRBD1. Germline V gene data show CDR1 as ENHRY and CDR2 as SYGVKD. This CDR3 is 15 amino acids long. J lost 5 bases, V lost 8 bases, and 9 bases had no gene match. Written as DNA, the CDR3 is TGTGCCATCGGCCGGACAGGGGGCGGGATAGATACGCAGTATTTT. The encoded protein is CAIGRTGGGIDTQYF.

The V call is TRBV12-3 or TRBV12-4, the J call TRBJ1-4; D is undetermined. The length of the CDR3 is 12 residues. V lost 3 bases and J 8 bases, leaving 7 bases between the germline ends. CDR3 DNA sequence: TGTGCCAGCAGTTTTTTCGGGGAAAAACTGTTTTTT. Translating gives CASSFFGEKLFF.

In DNA form, the CDR3 reads TGTGCCAGTAGTAACGAGCAGAACTGGGACCGAAAACCTGGAAACACCATATATTTT. Translated, it gives CASSNEQNWDRKPGNTIYF. The rearrangement uses TRBV19 and TRBJ1-3, with D possibly matching TRBD1 (5 bases). Trimming removed 4 bases from V and 2 bases from J, with 24 bases in between. The CDR3 sequence is 19 residues long. Germline V gene data show CDR1 as LNHDA and CDR2 as SQIVND (reference sequence).

The V and J genes are TRBV10-3 and TRBJ2-7; TRBD1 matches 7 bases. The CDR3 spans 13 residues. With 6 bases clipped from V and 5 bases from J, the junction kept 7 bases outside the gene matches. Germline V lookup: CDR1 ENHRY, CDR2 SYGVKD. In DNA form, the CDR3 reads TGTGCCATCAGGGACGGGACAGTTGACGAGCAGTACTTC. Protein sequence: CAIRDGTVDEQYF.

This chain uses TRBV19 with TRBJ1-1, with 12 positions matching TRBD1. This CDR3 is 15 amino acids long. J gave up 7 bases and V 5 bases, and 8 bases lay outside the gene matches. In germline, CDR1 is LNHDA, CDR2 SQIVND (reference sequence). CDR3 in DNA: TGTGCCAGTAGTTACCGGGACAGGGGGCATGATGAAGCTTTCTTT. Amino acids: CASSYRDRGHDEAFF.